The 10 T cell receptor beta chains reported below all come from one sample, sequenced in a study of metastatic and nonmetastatic thyroid tumors. TCRdb ran MiXCR on the PCR reads. The sample holds over 65,000 clones, approximately 13% seen once. Before thyroid surgery, none of the patients had received any treatment. The sample consisted of tumor tissue. All receptors derive from a female donor with papillary thyroid cancer or a benign thyroid nodule (not recorded which). Some clones in this sample may be carry-over from other donors' samples.

A few counts support this clone. Given the absence of the conserved phenylalanine or tryptophan at the CDR3 end, a read error is likely. The rearrangement links TRBV19 to TRBJ1-2, with a possible D match to TRBD1 (5 bases). This CDR3 has 15 amino acids. The V gene's germline CDR1 is LNHDA and CDR2 SQIVND (reference sequence). The V end was cut by 6 bases, the J end by 5 bases, with 19 bases between. The CDR3 sequence: CASSPAGPTGYGYTS. Written as DNA, the CDR3 is TGTGCCAGTAGCCCAGCGGGACCTACAGGTTATGGCTACACCTCC.

This clone was picked up a small number of times. This may come from a read error, since a much larger clone is one base off. The sample has other DNA sequences that encode this CDR3 too. The gene calls are TRBV28 and TRBJ2-7, with D hard to call. There are 13 residues in the CDR3. CDR1 and CDR2 from the germline V gene are MDHEN and SYDVKM. Between the trimmed V and J ends, which lost 4 bases and 5 bases, there was a span of 12 bases. As DNA, the CDR3 is TGTGCCAGCAGTTCCCCCCCAGGTGACGAGCAGTACTTC. It encodes CASSSPPGDEQYF.

The sample holds many counts of this clone. The V and J genes are TRBV27 and TRBJ2-7; D remains ambiguous. CDR1 and CDR2 (germline): MNHEY, SMNVEV (reference sequence). This CDR3 contains 14 residues. V was trimmed by 10 bases and J by 1 base, leaving 17 bases between them. The CDR3 coding sequence is TGTGCCACCGCGCCGGGTCCCCGTTCCTACGAGCAGTACTTC. Protein product: CATAPGPRSYEQYF.

The sample holds many counts of this clone. The chain combines TRBV6-5 with TRBJ1-2, with 8 bases aligning to TRBD1. This CDR3 contains 15 residues. V dropped 0 bases and J dropped 7; count of bases not matched to a gene: 7. Germline assignment: CDR1 MNHEY and CDR2 SVGAGI. This CDR3 is CASSYSRDRWRGYTF. CDR3 nucleotide sequence: TGTGCCAGCAGTTACTCGCGGGACAGGTGGCGTGGCTACACCTTC.

This clone has at least ten counts. V usage is TRBV11-3 and J usage is TRBJ2-5; no reliable D call. Between the trimmed V and J ends, which lost 5 bases and 5 bases, there was a span of 12 bases. The CDR3 length is 13 residues. CDR1 is SGHNT, CDR2 YENEEA, per germline. CDR3 region: CASSVGRWETQYF. CDR3 DNA sequence: TGTGCCAGCAGCGTTGGGCGGTGGGAGACCCAGTACTTC.

This clone has ten or more counts. V is TRBV7-9 and J is TRBJ2-2; D is unclear. Trimming removed 10 bases at V and 4 bases at J, with 7 bases between. Germline values: CDR1 SEHNR, CDR2 FQNEAQ (reference sequence). This CDR3 comprises 11 residues. Here the CDR3 reads CATRGTGELFF. CDR3 bases: TGTGCCACCCGTGGCACCGGGGAGCTGTTTTTT. The full variable domain, completed using reference TRBV7-9 and TRBJ2-2, is DTGVSQNPRHKITKRGQNVTFRCDPISEHNRLYWYRQTLGQGPEFLTYFQNEAQLEKSRLLSDRFSAERPKGSFSTLEIQRTEQGDSAMYLCATRGTGELFFGEGSRLTVL.

There are many counts of this clone. The chain carries TRBV29-1 and TRBJ1-3, with D maybe TRBD1 (6 bases). Germline V lookup: CDR1 SQVTM, CDR2 ANQGSEA. Between the trimmed V and J ends, which lost 0 bases and 4 bases, there was a span of 13 bases. The CDR3 has 15 residues. In DNA form, the CDR3 reads TGCAGCGTTGAAGATCAACGGACAGTCGGAAACACCATATATTTT. This gives the protein CSVEDQRTVGNTIYF.

This clone was observed many times. This sequence joins TRBV7-8 and TRBJ2-1; 10 nucleotides match TRBD2. The CDR3 has 16 residues. Trimming removed 5 bases from V and 6 bases from J; junction bases left unmatched: 10. Germline CDR1 reads SGHVS; CDR2 reads FQNEAQ. CDR3 in amino acids: CASSAGGAGGFNEQFF. The DNA for the CDR3 is TGTGCCAGCAGCGCCGGTGGAGCGGGAGGGTTCAATGAGCAGTTCTTC. Full variable domain (missing parts from reference TRBV7-8 and TRBJ2-1): GAGVSQSPRYKVAKRGQDVALRCDPISGHVSLFWYQQALGQGPEFLTYFQNEAQLDKSGLPSDRFFAERPEGSVSTLKIQRTQQEDSAVYLCASSAGGAGGFNEQFFGPGTRLTVL.

This clone was seen more than once but under ten times. This could be a read error, since a much larger clone is one nucleotide away. This CDR3 reads CASQGGQPRKETQYF. The CDR3 coding sequence is TGCGCCAGCCAGGGGGGACAGCCTAGAAAAGAGACCCAGTACTTC. This rearrangement joins TRBV5-1 to TRBJ2-5, with a weak D call TRBD1 (7 bases). V was clipped by 7 bases and J by 3 bases, with 19 bases between them. Germline V gene lookup returns CDR1 SGHRS and CDR2 YFSETQ. CDR3 length: 15 residues.

The V and J genes are TRBV19 and TRBJ1-1; D is perhaps TRBD1 (6 bases). Per the germline V gene, CDR1 is LNHDA and CDR2 is SQIVND (reference sequence). The CDR3 loop spans 14 amino acids. V was pared by 7 bases and J by 7 bases, with 19 bases between. CDR3 coding DNA: TGTGCCAGTATAGGGGGGGTAGCTGGCATTGAAGCTTTCTTT. It yields the protein CASIGGVAGIEAFF.